These 17 T cell receptor beta chains originate from one sample sequenced in a study of blood T cells in healthy people across ages. The authors ran a second PCR of about 6 to 12 cycles using a sample-barcoded 5' primer and a J-beta primer mix. TCRdb independently ran MiXCR on the 5' RACE reads; one entry per CDR3 protein. The sample records approximately 900,000 distinct CDR3 sequences, 25% to 30% being singletons. These data are also associated with another study on T cells of mothers and their children.

Sequences were obtained from blood. Source of these receptors: a woman in her thirties or forties in good health.

This clonotype was observed at least ten times. The chain employs TRBV11-2 and TRBJ1-2; 8 positions agree with TRBD1. Germline CDR1 reads SGHAT; CDR2 reads FQNNGV. V was clipped by 4 bases and J by 4 bases; unmatched bases: 2. This CDR3 has 13 amino acids. The DNA of the CDR3 is TGTGCCAGCAGCTCCACAGGGGGCTATGGCTACACCTTC. Translated, it gives CASSSTGGYGYTF.

The rearrangement links TRBV3-1 to TRBJ2-5; the D gene is possibly TRBD2 (7 bases). The J call is doubtful: the DNA matches TRBJ2-7 better. The CDR3 is 16 amino acids. The germline gives CDR1 LGHDT, CDR2 YNNKEL (reference sequence). CDR3 sequence reads: CASSPRVGGARYEQYF. The CDR3 nucleotides read TGTGCCAGCAGCCCCCGGGTAGGGGGGGCAAGATACGAGCAGTACTTC.

This clonotype was seen once. An end of the junction differs from the germline gene, which may be a read error. The J gene is TRBJ2-5, the V gene TRBV5-1; D not certain. The V gene's germline CDR1 is SGHRS and CDR2 YFSETQ. This CDR3 is 12 amino acids long. The CDR3 sequence is CAGSLALETQYF. CDR3 DNA: TGCGCCGGCAGCTTGGCCCTTGAGACCCAGTACTTC.

This clonotype was detected a few times. In DNA form, the CDR3 reads TGTGCCAGCAGTGTATTGAGGGGGGAGGGCTACACCTTC. This gives the protein CASSVLRGEGYTF. The rearrangement uses TRBV2 and TRBJ1-2; a possible D gene is TRBD1 (6 bases). This CDR3 is 13 amino acids long. Germline V gene lookup returns CDR1 SNHLY and CDR2 FYNNEI. The V end was cut by 4 bases, the J end by 8 bases, with 14 bases between.

Only a few counts were recorded for this clonotype. As DNA, the CDR3 is TGTGCCAGCAGTTGGGAAGACGGGACTGAAGCTTTCTTT. It translates to CASSWEDGTEAFF. The chain carries TRBV6-2 or TRBV6-3 and TRBJ1-1; D call uncertain. V was trimmed by 4 bases and J by 5 bases, leaving 11 bases between them. Germline CDR1 reads MNHEY; CDR2 reads SVGEGT. The CDR3 has 13 residues.

V is TRBV4-3 and J is TRBJ2-5; D possibly corresponds to TRBD2 (6 bases). Germline values: CDR1 LGHNA, CDR2 YSLEER. The CDR3 loop spans 13 amino acids. With 1 base removed from V and 11 bases from J, the gap between germline ends came to 14 bases. CDR3 sequence: CASSQVGGSEQYF. CDR3 in DNA: TGCGCCAGCAGCCAAGTCGGGGGATCTGAGCAGTACTTC.

This clonotype was counted ten times or more. The J gene is TRBJ2-7, the V gene TRBV30; D perhaps matches TRBD2 (5 bases). V was clipped by 3 bases and J by 2 bases, with 14 bases between them. The CDR3 length is 14 residues. Germline V CDR1 and CDR2: GTSNPN, SVGIG (reference sequence). This CDR3 is CAWSGLKPPYEQYF. In nucleotides, the CDR3 is TGTGCCTGGAGCGGACTGAAGCCCCCCTACGAGCAGTACTTC.

The V call is TRBV20-1, the J call TRBJ1-5; possibly TRBD1 for D (5 bases). The V gene lost 3 bases and the J gene lost 2 bases, with 8 bases spanning the gap. Germline CDR1 reads DFQATT; CDR2 reads SNEGSKA (reference sequence). The length of the CDR3 is 13 residues. CDR3: CSASGGGNQPQHF. The CDR3 nucleotides read TGCAGTGCTAGTGGGGGGGGCAATCAGCCCCAGCATTTT.

This clonotype was counted between two and nine times. This chain connects TRBV5-6 to TRBJ2-3; TRBD2 is a possible D gene (5 bases). Between the trimmed V and J ends, which lost 4 bases and 2 bases, there was a span of 14 bases. CDR1 and CDR2 (germline): SGHDT, YYEEEE. The CDR3 is made up of 15 amino acids. In DNA form, the CDR3 reads TGTGCCAGCAGCCCGGGATGGGTACTCACAGATACGCAGTATTTT. Amino acid sequence: CASSPGWVLTDTQYF.

For this clonotype: Given a much more abundant clone one base away, this may be a read error. This CDR3 is CASRRETRYF. CDR3 nucleotides: TGTGCCAGCAGACGGGAGACCCGGTACTTC. This chain joins TRBV28 and TRBJ2-5; possibly TRBD2 for D (6 bases). The CDR3 totals 10 residues. Germline values: CDR1 MDHEN, CDR2 SYDVKM.

Regarding this clonotype: One end of the junction fails to match germline, which may point to a read error. The gene calls are TRBV6-6 and TRBJ2-6; D is perhaps TRBD1 or TRBD2 (5 bases each). The V gene's germline CDR1 is MNHNY and CDR2 SVGAGI (reference sequence). The CDR3 loop spans 15 amino acids. The CDR3 coding sequence is TGTGCCAGCCAAGGGGACGGCTCTGGGGCCAACGTCCGGACTTTC. This gives the protein CASQGDGSGANVRTF.

The V and J genes are TRBV28 and TRBJ2-7; the D gene is possibly TRBD1 (5 bases). Deletions cut 3 bases from V and 5 bases from J, with 14 bases between. This CDR3 is built from 14 residues. CDR1 is MDHEN, CDR2 SYDVKM, per germline. The CDR3 sequence: CASSLVQVDHEQYF. In DNA, the CDR3 is TGTGCCAGCAGTTTGGTACAGGTGGACCACGAGCAGTACTTC.

This clonotype was found once. V usage is TRBV7-2 and J usage is TRBJ2-7; weak D call: TRBD2 (6 bases). Germline CDR1 and CDR2: SGHTA and FQGNSA. This CDR3 is built from 13 residues. V was shortened by 6 bases and J by 1 base, with 10 bases between the two germline ends. CDR3 residues: CASRLLASYEQYF. DNA of the CDR3: TGTGCCAGCAGATTACTAGCATCCTACGAGCAGTACTTC.

There are many counts of this clonotype. The chain recombines TRBV28 with TRBJ2-3; TRBD1 agrees at 7 bases. Unmatched junction bases numbered 8, after V lost 5 bases and J lost 0 bases. Germline V gene sequence: CDR1 MDHEN, CDR2 SYDVKM. The length of the CDR3 is 16 residues. The CDR3 DNA follows: TGTGCCAGCAGTCCAGGACAGGCTGAAAGCACAGATACGCAGTATTTT. It is translated as CASSPGQAESTDTQYF.

Turning to this clonotype: This clone may be a read error of a much larger clone one base away. The rearrangement links TRBV20-1 to TRBJ2-7; 13 bases match TRBD2. The CDR3 spans 15 residues. Germline V gene sequence: CDR1 DFQATT, CDR2 SNEGSKA (reference sequence). V dropped 3 bases and J dropped 2; count of bases not matched to a gene: 4. The CDR3, as DNA: TGCAGTGCTAGGGGGACTAGCGGGGCGACCTACGAGCAGTACTTC. This translates into CSARGTSGATYEQYF.

Many counts were recorded for this clonotype. The CDR3 bases are TGTGCCAGCAGTTCTATTAGCGGGGCCCAAGAGACCCAGTACTTC. This codes for CASSSISGAQETQYF. The chain carries TRBV12-3 or TRBV12-4 and TRBJ2-5; 8 nucleotides align to TRBD2. The CDR3 sequence is 15 residues long. V gave up 4 bases and J gave up 1 base; unmatched junction bases: 5.

In this sample, this clonotype turned up many times. The V and J genes are TRBV4-3 and TRBJ2-6; 7 positions match TRBD2. The germline V gene has CDR1 LGHNA and CDR2 YSLEER. Trimming at V came to 0 bases and at J to 2 bases, leaving 1 base not matched to a gene. CDR3 length: 16 amino acids. The CDR3 here is CASSQERGTGANVLTF. DNA for the CDR3: TGCGCCAGCAGCCAAGAGCGGGGGACTGGGGCCAACGTCCTGACTTTC.